These T cell receptor beta chains were read from a single sample in a study of blood T cell repertoires in COVID-19. Using immunoSEQ multiplex PCR, the repertoire was profiled, and TCRdb retains in-frame clones only, with some absent. Of over 200,000 clones listed, approximately 84% were seen once; the top ten hold 1.8%. The source material was PBMCs or T cells enriched from blood (not recorded which). The receptors stem from a man between 60 and 70 years old who had recovered from COVID-19. The CDR3 runs from the conserved cysteine through the conserved F or W. Each record gives: J gene, V gene, D gene, CDR3 DNA, CDR3 protein. A D gene is named only where the DNA matches it firmly.

TRBJ1-6,TRBV27,TRBD1,TGTGCCAGCAGTTTTTATCGACAGGGGTATAATTCACCCCTCCACTTT,CASSFYRQGYNSPLHF
TRBJ2-5,TRBV4-2,TRBD2,TGTGCCAGCAGCCAGCTAGCGGGGGGGCCTGAAAGGCCCCAAGAGACCCAGTACTTC,CASSQLAGGPERPQETQYF
TRBJ2-2,TRBV27,TRBD1,TGTGCCAGCAGTTTAATGAGGGGGCGGACCGGGGAGCTGTTTTTT,CASSLMRGRTGELFF
TRBJ2-3,TRBV5-1,-,TGCGCCAGCAGCTTGGATGTAGGGGCGGAGGATACGCAGTATTTT,CASSLDVGAEDTQYF
TRBJ1-1,TRBV30,TRBD1,TGTGCCTGGAGTGTACAGGGGCTACGGACAGGGATGAACACTGAAGCTTTCTTT,CAWSVQGLRTGMNTEAFF
TRBJ2-4,TRBV6-5,-,TGTGCCAGCAGTTACTCGACAAACGATAAAAACATTCAGTACTTC,CASSYSTNDKNIQYF
TRBJ2-7,TRBV6-2/TRBV6-3,-,TGTGCCAGCAGCCGAGGACTCTACGAGCAGTACTTC,CASSRGLYEQYF
TRBJ2-7,TRBV7-2,-,TGTGCCAGCAGCTTCAGGGGATACGAGCAGTACTTC,CASSFRGYEQYF
TRBJ2-1,TRBV19,-,TGTGCCAGTAGAGACCAGGGTAGGGGCAATGAGCAGTTCTTC,CASRDQGRGNEQFF
TRBJ2-1,TRBV11-3,TRBD1,TGTGCCAGCAGTCTAACAGGGGACCGATACAATGAGCAGTTCTTC,CASSLTGDRYNEQFF
TRBJ2-3,TRBV9,-,TGTGCCAGCAGCGTAGACCAGGGGACAGATACGCAGTATTTT,CASSVDQGTDTQYF
TRBJ1-1,TRBV20-1,TRBD1,TGCAGTGCTAGTGCAGGGGGAACTGAAGCTTTCTTT,CSASAGGTEAFF
TRBJ1-5,TRBV3-1/TRBV3-2,TRBD1,TGTGCCAGCAGCCAAGTAAGAGGTGGACAGGGGGCTAGTCAGCCCCAGCATTTT,CASSQVRGGQGASQPQHF
TRBJ2-2,TRBV11-2,TRBD1,TGTGCTCTGAGGGCGACAGGGTGGGACACCGGGGAGCTGTTTTTT,CALRATGWDTGELFF
TRBJ1-3,TRBV2,-,TGTGCCAGCAGTGCATCCCACTCCAACTCTGGAAACACCATATATTTT,CASSASHSNSGNTIYF
TRBJ1-2,TRBV12-3/TRBV12-4,TRBD1,TGTGCCAGCAGTTTGACAGGGCCCTATGGCTACACCTTC,CASSLTGPYGYTF
TRBJ2-1,TRBV7-2,-,TGTGCCAGCAGCTACCTAGCTAAGGGGCAGTTCTTC,CASSYLAKGQFF
TRBJ1-3,TRBV19,TRBD1,TGTGCCAGTAGTATGACAGGGTTGGGAAACACCATATATTTT,CASSMTGLGNTIYF
TRBJ2-3,TRBV3-1/TRBV3-2,TRBD2,TGTGCCAGCGGTTTAGCGGGGGTGACAGATACGCAGTATTTT,CASGLAGVTDTQYF
TRBJ1-1,TRBV11-2,-,TGTGCCAGCAGCTTAGATCTAGGGGCAGGGGTTCTCAACACTGAAGCTTTCTTT,CASSLDLGAGVLNTEAFF
TRBJ1-5,TRBV7-9,-,TGTGCCAGCACCCCTGGGAGCCCTCACAGCTCCAATCAGCCCCAGCATTTT,CASTPGSPHSSNQPQHF
TRBJ1-6,TRBV7-9,-,TGTGCCAGCAGCGAGTTTATGAATTCACCCCTCCACTTT,CASSEFMNSPLHF
TRBJ2-2,TRBV5-6,-,TGTGCCAGCAGCCGCCGGCCGGGAACAAGCACCGGGGAGCTGTTTTTT,CASSRRPGTSTGELFF
TRBJ1-4,TRBV10-3,TRBD1,TGTGCCACCGGACAGGGTTTGAATGAAAAACTGTTTTTT,CATGQGLNEKLFF